This T cell receptor beta chain is drawn from a study of cytomegalovirus exposure and HLA in healthy donors. Study-wide results and caveats: Most subjects' HLA-A and HLA-B alleles were reportedly predicted from TCR beta sequences. In an earlier analysis, productive rearrangement rates for most beta V segments clustered near 90% or 30%. A later analysis showed HLA-associated TCR beta chains outstripping equally common others in clonal expansion.

This clone has a handful of counts. The antigen is undetermined. Trimming cost V 5 bases and J 5 bases, with 9 bases left between them. The CDR3 contains 12 residues. CDR1 GTSNPN and CDR2 SVGIG come from the germline V gene (reference sequence). Sampled while nominally healthy, donors likely had unrecorded immune exposures. PCR used 60 Vbeta primers and 13 Jbeta primers. The table came from immunoSEQ multiplex PCR; TCRdb's copy has only in-frame clones and leaves some out. This table has about 150,000 clones, around 80% appearing once. The TCR was taken from a young man in good health and CMV-seropositive. This chain uses TRBV30 with TRBJ1-4, with D perhaps matching TRBD1 (5 bases). What was sequenced was PBMCs. The CDR3 DNA reads TGTGCCTGGGAAGGACAAAATGAAAAACTGTTTTTT. This sequence encodes CAWEGQNEKLFF.